A selection of T cell receptor beta chains follows, all from one sample in a study of cytomegalovirus exposure and HLA in healthy donors. The data were produced by immunoSEQ multiplex PCR, yet TCRdb's version contains in-frame clones alone and is incomplete. The sample shows 85,000 to 95,000 clones, 70% to 85% of them seen only once. Material for sequencing was PBMCs. Source of these receptors: a man aged 30 to 45 in good health and CMV-seropositive. Each CDR3 is given with its conserved first and last residue. Each record gives: D gene, J gene, clone size, V gene, CDR3 DNA, CDR3 protein. D genes are given only for firm matches. Clone size is shown for a subset of rows, as once, few, many or a class of expanded clone.

D gene: -; J gene: TRBJ2-1; clone size: -; V gene: TRBV7-2; CDR3 DNA: TGTGCCAGCAGCTCACCTGGGAGGCCGAGCTCCTACAATGAGCAGTTCTTC; CDR3 protein: CASSSPGRPSSYNEQFF
D gene: TRBD1; J gene: TRBJ1-2; clone size: -; V gene: TRBV6-1; CDR3 DNA: TGTGCCAGCAGTGAAGTACCCGGGACAGGCTATGGCTACACCTTC; CDR3 protein: CASSEVPGTGYGYTF
D gene: -; J gene: TRBJ1-2; clone size: -; V gene: TRBV5-5; CDR3 DNA: TGTGCCAGCAGCTTGGAGAGGACCGGGACTAACTATGGCTACACCTTC; CDR3 protein: CASSLERTGTNYGYTF
D gene: TRBD2; J gene: TRBJ2-4; clone size: -; V gene: TRBV15; CDR3 DNA: TGTGCCACCAGCAGAGAACTAGCGGGAGGCTCTACCCAGTACTTC; CDR3 protein: CATSRELAGGSTQYF
D gene: TRBD1; J gene: TRBJ2-1; clone size: -; V gene: TRBV5-1; CDR3 DNA: TGCGCCAGCAGCTCATTCCAGGGGACAGCCTCCTCCTACAATGAGCAGTTCTTC; CDR3 protein: CASSSFQGTASSYNEQFF
D gene: -; J gene: TRBJ2-3; clone size: few; V gene: TRBV7-9; CDR3 DNA: TGTGCCAGCAGCTTAATCGGCACAGATACGCAGTATTTT; CDR3 protein: CASSLIGTDTQYF
D gene: TRBD2; J gene: TRBJ2-5; clone size: -; V gene: TRBV18; CDR3 DNA: TGTGCCAGCTCTCTAGTCGGGACTAGCGAAGAGACCCAGTACTTC; CDR3 protein: CASSLVGTSEETQYF
D gene: -; J gene: TRBJ2-3; clone size: -; V gene: TRBV4-1; CDR3 DNA: TGCGCCAGCAGCCAAGACGCGGTGGGGCCAGATACGCAGTATTTT; CDR3 protein: CASSQDAVGPDTQYF
D gene: -; J gene: TRBJ2-5; clone size: -; V gene: TRBV9; CDR3 DNA: TGTGCCAGCAGCGTAGCGGGGGGCGGGGAGACCCAGTACTTC; CDR3 protein: CASSVAGGGETQYF
D gene: -; J gene: TRBJ1-4; clone size: -; V gene: TRBV2; CDR3 DNA: TGTGCCAGCAGTGAAAGCGGGTCATATCTGTTTTTT; CDR3 protein: CASSESGSYLFF
D gene: -; J gene: TRBJ2-5; clone size: -; V gene: TRBV6-6; CDR3 DNA: TGTGCCAGCAGTTACTCGTCGGAGACCCAGTACTTC; CDR3 protein: CASSYSSETQYF
D gene: -; J gene: TRBJ2-7; clone size: -; V gene: TRBV28; CDR3 DNA: TGTGCCAGCAGCTTAGGGGACATCTCCTACGAGCAGTACTTC; CDR3 protein: CASSLGDISYEQYF
D gene: -; J gene: TRBJ2-7; clone size: -; V gene: TRBV7-6; CDR3 DNA: TGTGCCAGCAGCTTAGGGTCAGGGAACGAGCAGTACTTC; CDR3 protein: CASSLGSGNEQYF
D gene: TRBD2; J gene: TRBJ2-5; clone size: few; V gene: TRBV2; CDR3 DNA: TGTGCCAGCAGCCGGACTAGCGGGGGGAGAGGAGAGACCCAGTACTTC; CDR3 protein: CASSRTSGGRGETQYF
D gene: TRBD2; J gene: TRBJ2-5; clone size: -; V gene: TRBV27; CDR3 DNA: TGTGCCAGCAGTTTATCGACGGGAGGGCCGAAGACCCAGTACTTC; CDR3 protein: CASSLSTGGPKTQYF
D gene: TRBD2; J gene: TRBJ2-2; clone size: once; V gene: TRBV2; CDR3 DNA: TGTGCCAGCAGCCAACTAGCGGGGGGTACGGGCGGGGAGCTGTTTTTT; CDR3 protein: CASSQLAGGTGGELFF
D gene: -; J gene: TRBJ1-2; clone size: -; V gene: TRBV10-1; CDR3 DNA: TGCGCCAGAAGAGCCAGTACAGGGACCGGCTACACCTTC; CDR3 protein: CARRASTGTGYTF